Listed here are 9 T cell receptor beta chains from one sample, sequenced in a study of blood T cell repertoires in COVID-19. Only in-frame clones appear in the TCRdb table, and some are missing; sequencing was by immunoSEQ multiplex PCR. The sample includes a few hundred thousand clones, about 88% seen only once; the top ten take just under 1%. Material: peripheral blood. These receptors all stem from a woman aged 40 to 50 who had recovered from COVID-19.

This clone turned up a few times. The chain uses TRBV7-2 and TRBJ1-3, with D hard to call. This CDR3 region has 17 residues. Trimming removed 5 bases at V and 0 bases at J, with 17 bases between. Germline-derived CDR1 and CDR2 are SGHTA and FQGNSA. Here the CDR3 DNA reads TGTGCCAGCAGCCGGGAGGCAGCCCTGAGCTCTGGAAACACCATATATTTT. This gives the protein CASSREAALSSGNTIYF.

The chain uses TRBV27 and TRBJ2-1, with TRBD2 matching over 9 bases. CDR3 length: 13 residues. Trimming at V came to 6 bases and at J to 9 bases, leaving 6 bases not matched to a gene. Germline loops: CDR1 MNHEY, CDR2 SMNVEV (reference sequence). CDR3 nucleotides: TGTGCCAGCAGCATAGCGGGAGCAGCTGAGCAGTTCTTC. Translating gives CASSIAGAAEQFF.

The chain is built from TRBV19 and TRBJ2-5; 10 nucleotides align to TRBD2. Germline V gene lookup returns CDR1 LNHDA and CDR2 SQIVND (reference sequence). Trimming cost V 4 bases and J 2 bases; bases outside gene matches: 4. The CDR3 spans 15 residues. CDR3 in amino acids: CASSRKTSGQETQYF. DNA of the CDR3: TGTGCCAGTAGTAGGAAGACTAGCGGGCAAGAGACCCAGTACTTC.

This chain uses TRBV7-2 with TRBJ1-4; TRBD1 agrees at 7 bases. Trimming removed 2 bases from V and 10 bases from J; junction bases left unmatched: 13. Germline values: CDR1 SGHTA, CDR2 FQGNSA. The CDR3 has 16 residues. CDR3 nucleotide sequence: TGTGCCAGCAGCTTACCACGGGACAGTTCAGTGGGAAAACTGTTTTTT. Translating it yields CASSLPRDSSVGKLFF.

For the CDR3, the DNA is TGCAGCGTTCGGACAGGGATGGTAAACACTGAAGCTTTCTTT. Amino acids: CSVRTGMVNTEAFF. The chain carries TRBV29-1 and TRBJ1-1; 8 positions agree with TRBD1. Germline values: CDR1 SQVTM, CDR2 ANQGSEA. The CDR3 length is 14 residues. V was clipped by 5 bases and J by 2 bases; unmatched bases: 7.

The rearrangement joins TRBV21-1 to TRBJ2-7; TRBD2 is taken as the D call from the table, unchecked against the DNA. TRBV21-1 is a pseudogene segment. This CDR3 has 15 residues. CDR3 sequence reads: CASSKVASALYEQYV. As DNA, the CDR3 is TGTGCCAGCAGCAAAGTGGCTAGCGCACTCTACGAGCAGTACGTC.

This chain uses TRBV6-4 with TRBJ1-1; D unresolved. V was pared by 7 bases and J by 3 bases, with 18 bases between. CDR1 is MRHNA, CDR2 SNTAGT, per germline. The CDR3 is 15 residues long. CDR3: CASMRSATIYTEAFF. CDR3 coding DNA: TGTGCCAGCATGCGGTCAGCGACCATCTACACTGAAGCTTTCTTT.

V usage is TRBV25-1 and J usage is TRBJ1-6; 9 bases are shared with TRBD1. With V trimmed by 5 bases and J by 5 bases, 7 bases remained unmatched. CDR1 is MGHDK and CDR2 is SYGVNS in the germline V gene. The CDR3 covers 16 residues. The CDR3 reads CASSPWDRVNNSPLHF. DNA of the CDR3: TGTGCCAGCAGTCCCTGGGACAGGGTGAATAATTCACCCCTCCACTTT.

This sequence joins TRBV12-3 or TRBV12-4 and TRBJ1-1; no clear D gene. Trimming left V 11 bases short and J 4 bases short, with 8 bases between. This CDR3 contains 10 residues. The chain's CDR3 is CAERGTEAFF. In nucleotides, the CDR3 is TGTGCCGAGCGGGGCACTGAAGCTTTCTTT.